This T cell receptor beta chain was found in a study of response to subunit inactivated influenza vaccine. Overall study findings and caveats: There was a suggestion from the authors that each seasonal influenza vaccination recruits few new T cells.

The CDR3 runs to 16 residues. Germline V gives CDR1 LNHNV, CDR2 YYDKDF (reference sequence). Between the trimmed V and J ends, which lost 1 base and 1 base, there was a span of 12 bases. TCRdb re-called the RT-PCR reads through MiXCR, storing one row per CDR3 protein. The sample has hundreds of thousands of distinct CDR3 sequences; 12% are singletons. On this clonotype: Its antigen is not identified.

The sequence was obtained from a man between 50 and 59 years old who received an inactivated influenza vaccine. This specimen consisted of PBMCs from blood, obtained on the day of vaccination. The chain links TRBV15 to TRBJ2-3; a weak D match, TRBD1 (6 bases). CDR3 nucleotide sequence: TGTGCCACCAGCAGAGGGACAGAGATCCGCACAGATACGCAGTATTTT. It is translated as CATSRGTEIRTDTQYF.